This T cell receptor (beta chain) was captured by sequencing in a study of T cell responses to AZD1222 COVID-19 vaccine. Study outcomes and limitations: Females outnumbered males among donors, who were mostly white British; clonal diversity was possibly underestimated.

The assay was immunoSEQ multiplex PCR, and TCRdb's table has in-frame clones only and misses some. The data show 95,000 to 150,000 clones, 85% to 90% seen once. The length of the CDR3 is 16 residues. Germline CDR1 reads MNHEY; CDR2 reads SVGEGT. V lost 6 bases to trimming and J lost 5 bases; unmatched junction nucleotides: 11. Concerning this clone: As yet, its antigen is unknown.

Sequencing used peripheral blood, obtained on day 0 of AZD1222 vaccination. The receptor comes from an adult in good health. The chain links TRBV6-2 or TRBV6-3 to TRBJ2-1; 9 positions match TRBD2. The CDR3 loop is CASSSSGGWGDNEQFF. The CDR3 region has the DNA TGTGCCAGCAGCAGTAGCGGGGGTTGGGGGGACAATGAGCAGTTCTTC.